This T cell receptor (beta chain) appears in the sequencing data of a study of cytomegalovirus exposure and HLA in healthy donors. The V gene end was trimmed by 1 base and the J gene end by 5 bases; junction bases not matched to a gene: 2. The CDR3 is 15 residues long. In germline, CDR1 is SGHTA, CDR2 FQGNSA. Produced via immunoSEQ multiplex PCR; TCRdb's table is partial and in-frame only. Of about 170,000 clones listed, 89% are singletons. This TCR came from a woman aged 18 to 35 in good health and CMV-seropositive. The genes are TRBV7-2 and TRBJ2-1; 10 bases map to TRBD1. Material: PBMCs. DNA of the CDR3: TGTGCCAGCAGCTTAGGGGGACAGGGGCACAATGAGCAGTTCTTC. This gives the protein CASSLGGQGHNEQFF.